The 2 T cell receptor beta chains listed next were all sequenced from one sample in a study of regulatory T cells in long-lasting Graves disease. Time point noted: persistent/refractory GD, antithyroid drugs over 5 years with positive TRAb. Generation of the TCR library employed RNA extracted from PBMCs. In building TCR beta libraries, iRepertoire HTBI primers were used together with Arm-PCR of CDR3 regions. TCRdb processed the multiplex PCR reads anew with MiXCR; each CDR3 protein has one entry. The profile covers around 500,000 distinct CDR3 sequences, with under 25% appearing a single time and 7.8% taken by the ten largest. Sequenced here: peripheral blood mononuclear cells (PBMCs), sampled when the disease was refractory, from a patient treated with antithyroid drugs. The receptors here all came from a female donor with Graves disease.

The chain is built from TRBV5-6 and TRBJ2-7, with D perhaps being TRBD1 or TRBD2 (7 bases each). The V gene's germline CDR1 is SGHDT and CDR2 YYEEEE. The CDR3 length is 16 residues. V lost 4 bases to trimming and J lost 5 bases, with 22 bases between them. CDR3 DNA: TGTGCCAGCAGCGGCCAGGGGGGCGGGAGTCTGGACGAGCAGTACTTC. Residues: CASSGQGGGSLDEQYF.

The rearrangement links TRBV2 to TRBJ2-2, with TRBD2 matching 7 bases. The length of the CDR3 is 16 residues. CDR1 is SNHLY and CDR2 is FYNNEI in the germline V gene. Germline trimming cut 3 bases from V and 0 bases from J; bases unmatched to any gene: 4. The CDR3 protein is CASSEGGDTNTGELFF. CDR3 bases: TGTGCCAGCAGTGAGGGAGGGGATACGAACACCGGGGAGCTGTTTTTT.